These 21 T cell receptor beta chains were sequenced from one sample in a study of OX40 agonist ivuxolimab in advanced cancers. The assay was immunoSEQ multiplex PCR, and TCRdb's table has in-frame clones only and misses some. This sample carries 50,000 to 65,000 clones, 75% to 90% of them seen once, and the ten largest clones take 0.69%. The specimen comprised CD4+ or CD8+ T cells sorted from blood, sampled in a trial of the OX40 agonist ivuxolimab. The receptor source for this set is an adult with an advanced solid tumor such as melanoma, head and neck, liver or kidney cancer.

This sequence joins TRBV19 and TRBJ1-1, with D unclear. CDR3 length: 14 residues. V lost 3 bases, J lost 2 bases, and 10 bases lay in between. Germline CDR1 and CDR2: LNHDA and SQIVND (reference sequence). CDR3 bases: TGTGCCAGTAGTATTCGGGAGCCAAACACTGAAGCTTTCTTT. Translated, it gives CASSIREPNTEAFF. The entire variable domain, with the rest obtained from reference TRBV19 and TRBJ1-1, is as follows: DGGITQSPKYLFRKEGQNVTLSCEQNLNHDAMYWYRQDPGQGLRLIYYSQIVNDFQKGDIAEGYSVSREKKESFPLTVTSAQKNPTAFYLCASSIREPNTEAFFGQGTRLTVV.

J is TRBJ2-3 and V is TRBV7-2; D ambiguous. Germline V gene sequence: CDR1 SGHTA, CDR2 FQGNSA. V lost 4 bases and J 5 bases, leaving 10 bases between the germline ends. The CDR3 contains 13 residues. In DNA, the CDR3 is TGTGCCAGCAGCTCCCGACTGGGAGATACGCAGTATTTT. It codes for CASSSRLGDTQYF.

This rearrangement joins TRBV4-1 to TRBJ2-2, with 7 bases lining up with TRBD1. The CDR3 is 17 residues long. V lost 2 bases to trimming and J lost 0 bases; unmatched junction nucleotides: 6. Germline CDR1 reads MGHRA; CDR2 reads YSYEKL. CDR3 in DNA: TGCGCCAGCAGCCAACTTAGGACAGGCTCGAACACCGGGGAGCTGTTTTTT. This sequence encodes CASSQLRTGSNTGELFF.

This chain links TRBV7-6 with TRBJ1-1, with TRBD1 as a possible D gene (6 bases). CDR3 length equals 12 residues. Germline V CDR1 and CDR2: SGHVS, FNYEAQ. Trimming removed 4 bases from V and 4 bases from J, with 7 bases in between. The CDR3: CASSSGVTEAFF. Here the CDR3 DNA reads TGTGCCAGCAGCTCAGGGGTCACTGAAGCTTTCTTT. The complete variable domain, with remaining parts taken from reference TRBV7-6 and TRBJ1-1, reads GAGVSQSPRYKVTKRGQDVALRCDPISGHVSLYWYRQALGQGPEFLTYFNYEAQQDKSGLPNDRFSAERPEGSISTLTIQRTEQRDSAMYRCASSSGVTEAFFGQGTRLTVV.

The V call is TRBV6-5, the J call TRBJ2-5; D may be TRBD1 (6 bases). This CDR3 region has 14 residues. The V end lost 6 bases, the J end lost 7 bases, and 18 bases lay between the germline ends. CDR1 and CDR2 from the germline V gene are MNHEY and SVGAGI. This chain's CDR3 is CASSQGSPPGTQYF. CDR3 bases: TGTGCCAGCAGCCAGGGGTCCCCCCCAGGGACCCAGTACTTC.

The V call is TRBV10-3, the J call TRBJ1-1; D gene uncertain. The ends were cut back, 0 bases at V and 6 bases at J, with 11 bases in the middle. The CDR3 totals 14 residues. The germline V gene has CDR1 ENHRY and CDR2 SYGVKD. In DNA, the CDR3 is TGTGCCATCAGTGAGTCGACCCTGCTCCCTGAAGCTTTCTTT. Translation gives CAISESTLLPEAFF.

The rearrangement uses TRBV6-5 and TRBJ2-4, with TRBD2 identical over 8 bases. This CDR3 is built from 14 residues. The germline V gene has CDR1 MNHEY and CDR2 SVGAGI. The J segment lost 7 bases and the V segment lost 5 bases, leaving 7 bases of the junction unmatched. In DNA, the CDR3 is TGTGCCAGCAGTGCCAGCGGGGGTTGGAACATTCAGTACTTC. It specifies CASSASGGWNIQYF.

The rearrangement uses TRBV10-2 and TRBJ2-1, with TRBD1 as a possible D gene (6 bases). V dropped 8 bases and J dropped 5 bases, with 19 bases sitting between them. CDR3 length equals 15 residues. Germline CDR1 is WSHSY and CDR2 is SAAADI. The CDR3, as DNA: TGCGCCAGCCAGAACCTAGGGGGATGGGACAATGAGCAGTTCTTC. Its protein is CASQNLGGWDNEQFF.

The rearrangement links TRBV7-9 to TRBJ2-5; possible D gene TRBD2, 6 bases. The V gene lost 1 base and the J gene lost 0 bases, with 12 bases spanning the gap. Germline V gives CDR1 SEHNR, CDR2 FQNEAQ (reference sequence). The CDR3 sequence is 16 residues long. CDR3 sequence (DNA): TGTGCCAGCAGCTTAGGGGACTCAAACGACCAAGAGACCCAGTACTTC. Protein product: CASSLGDSNDQETQYF.

This clone has a handful of counts. This CDR3 reads CASSPGHRYNSPLHF. The CDR3 DNA reads TGTGCCAGCAGTCCGGGACACCGCTATAATTCACCCCTCCACTTT. The genes are TRBV6-5 and TRBJ1-6; possible D gene TRBD1, 6 bases. V lost 5 bases and J lost 3, with 11 bases in between. The CDR3 has 15 amino acids. Germline V CDR1 and CDR2: MNHEY, SVGAGI.

The rearrangement links TRBV18 to TRBJ1-5; no clear D. CDR3 length equals 12 residues. Trimming took 2 bases from V and 3 from J, leaving 2 bases between them. CDR1 KGHSH and CDR2 LQKENI come from the germline V gene. CDR3: CASSPSNQPQHF. The CDR3 bases are TGTGCCAGCTCACCATCCAATCAGCCCCAGCATTTT.

The chain uses TRBV5-5 and TRBJ2-5; TRBD2 is a possible D gene (6 bases). The length of the CDR3 is 14 residues. Trimming removed 2 bases at V and 5 bases at J, with 13 bases between. The germline V gene encodes CDR1 SGHKS and CDR2 YYEKEE (reference sequence). CDR3 DNA sequence: TGTGCCAGCAGCTTAGTCGGACGGGAGGAGACCCAGTACTTC. Translation: CASSLVGREETQYF.

The CDR3 is CASRAGGRNEQYF. As DNA, the CDR3 is TGTGCCAGCAGGGCTGGGGGGAGGAACGAGCAGTACTTC. J is TRBJ2-7 and V is TRBV25-1; D is possibly TRBD2 (6 bases). Trimming stripped 6 bases from V and 5 bases from J, with 14 bases between. This CDR3 contains 13 residues. Germline V gene lookup returns CDR1 MGHDK and CDR2 SYGVNS.

With regard to this clone: At the DNA level, this CDR3 is encoded by other sequences in the same sample as well. J is TRBJ1-1 and V is TRBV6-1, with D perhaps TRBD1 (6 bases). V lost 4 bases and J 1 base, leaving 13 bases between the germline ends. The CDR3 has 15 amino acids. From germline, CDR1 is MNHNS and CDR2 SASEGT. The CDR3 region is CASSARTVGNTEAFF. The CDR3, as DNA: TGTGCCAGCAGTGCGAGGACAGTGGGGAACACTGAAGCTTTCTTT.

The chain joins TRBV27 to TRBJ2-2, with D perhaps matching TRBD1 or TRBD2 (6 bases each). CDR1 and CDR2 from the germline V gene are MNHEY and SMNVEV (reference sequence). V lost 8 bases and J 4 bases, leaving 14 bases between the germline ends. The CDR3 consists of 14 residues. CDR3 in amino acids: CASQLWGATGELFF. As DNA, the CDR3 is TGTGCCAGCCAATTATGGGGGGCCACCGGGGAGCTGTTTTTT.

V is TRBV7-7 and J is TRBJ1-2; D possibly corresponds to TRBD1 (6 bases). Looked up from germline, CDR1 is SSHAT and CDR2 is FNYEAQ (reference sequence). The CDR3 length is 17 residues. V lost 5 bases to trimming and J lost 3 bases, with 22 bases between them. The DNA for the CDR3 is TGTGCCAGCAGCCCGATAGGGGGGGACGGGTTTTACTATGGCTACACCTTC. Translation gives CASSPIGGDGFYYGYTF. Combining the CDR3 with reference TRBV7-7 and TRBJ1-2 gives the whole variable domain GAGVSQSPRYKVTKRGQDVTLRCDPISSHATLYWYQQALGQGPEFLTYFNYEAQPDKSGLPSDRFSAERPEGSISTLTIQRTEQRDSAMYRCASSPIGGDGFYYGYTFGSGTRLTVV.

The genes are TRBV10-1 and TRBJ2-2, with a weak D call TRBD1 (6 bases). Trimming removed 5 bases at V and 6 bases at J, with 7 bases between. This CDR3 is built from 12 residues. Germline-derived CDR1 and CDR2 are WNHNN and SYGVQD (reference sequence). The CDR3 spells CASSRGSGELFF. In DNA form, the CDR3 reads TGCGCCAGCAGTAGGGGGTCCGGGGAGCTGTTTTTT.

This chain joins TRBV12-5 and TRBJ2-7; 7 positions match TRBD1. CDR1 and CDR2 (germline): LGHNT, FRNRAP. This CDR3 contains 15 residues. The V segment lost 1 base and the J segment 0 bases; nucleotides outside the gene matches: 3. The CDR3 protein is CASGLGGQSSYEQYF. Written as DNA, the CDR3 is TGTGCTAGTGGTTTGGGGGGACAGTCCTCCTACGAGCAGTACTTC.

This sequence joins TRBV29-1 and TRBJ2-7; possible D gene TRBD1, 6 bases. V shed 1 base and J shed 4 bases, with 17 bases lying between them. The germline gives CDR1 SQVTM, CDR2 ANQGSEA. The CDR3 extends over 15 amino acids. The CDR3 coding sequence is TGCAGCGTTGAAGGGGGAGTGGGGGCACCTTACGAGCAGTACTTC. Translating gives CSVEGGVGAPYEQYF.

The V gene is TRBV6-1, the J gene TRBJ1-2; no clear D. Germline V gene sequence: CDR1 MNHNS, CDR2 SASEGT. The CDR3 is made up of 13 amino acids. Trimming left V 2 bases short and J 7 bases short, with 11 bases between. CDR3 protein: CASSEIRGSGYTF. CDR3 DNA: TGTGCCAGCAGTGAAATCCGGGGATCTGGCTACACCTTC.

This sequence joins TRBV18 and TRBJ2-5, with a tentative D call TRBD1 (5 bases). This CDR3 is 15 amino acids long. Trimming stripped 2 bases from V and 0 bases from J, with 10 bases between. Germline loops: CDR1 KGHSH, CDR2 LQKENI. This CDR3 reads CASSPRRQNQETQYF. The CDR3 DNA follows: TGTGCCAGCTCACCAAGAAGACAGAACCAAGAGACCCAGTACTTC.